These 2 T cell receptor beta chains were sequenced from one sample in a study of identical twins. TCRdb re-called the 5' RACE reads with MiXCR, one entry per CDR3 protein. In the table there are about 470,000 distinct CDR3 sequences, roughly 24% of which are singletons. These data are also associated with another study on T cells expressing NK-cell markers.

Sequencing was performed on CD4+ T cells sorted from blood. The receptors here all came from a woman younger than 35 in good health.

The table lists this clonotype with many counts. The chain links TRBV7-2 to TRBJ2-7; D might be TRBD2 (5 bases). Germline assignment: CDR1 SGHTA and CDR2 FQGNSA. The CDR3 is 14 amino acids. The germline V and J ends were trimmed by 1 base and 3 bases, with 10 bases remaining between them. Written as DNA, the CDR3 is TGTGCCAGCAGCTTAGGTGGGAGCGGCTACGAGCAGTACTTC. It yields the protein CASSLGGSGYEQYF.

J is TRBJ2-5 and V is TRBV5-5; TRBD2 might be the D (6 bases). CDR1 is SGHKS, CDR2 YYEKEE, per germline (reference sequence). CDR3 length: 15 amino acids. V lost 1 base and J 2 bases, leaving 12 bases between the germline ends. CDR3 protein: CASSLTSNTQETQYF. CDR3 in DNA: TGTGCCAGCAGCTTGACTAGCAACACACAAGAGACCCAGTACTTC. The full variable domain, completed using reference TRBV5-5 and TRBJ2-5, is DAGVTQSPTHLIKTRGQQVTLRCSPISGHKSVSWYQQVLGQGPQFIFQYYEKEERGRGNFPDRFSARQFPNYSSELNVNALLLGDSALYLCASSLTSNTQETQYFGPGTRLLVL.